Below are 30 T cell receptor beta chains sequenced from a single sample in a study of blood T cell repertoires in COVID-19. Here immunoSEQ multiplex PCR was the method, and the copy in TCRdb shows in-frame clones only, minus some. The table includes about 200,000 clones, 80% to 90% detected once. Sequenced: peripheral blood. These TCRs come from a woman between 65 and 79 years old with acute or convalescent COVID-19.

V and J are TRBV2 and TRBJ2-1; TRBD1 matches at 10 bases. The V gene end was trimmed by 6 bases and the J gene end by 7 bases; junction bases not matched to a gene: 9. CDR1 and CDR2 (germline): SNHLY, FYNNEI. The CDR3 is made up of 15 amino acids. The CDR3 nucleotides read TGTGCCAGCAGCTTCGGGACAGGGGTGGAGAATGAGCAGTTCTTC. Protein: CASSFGTGVENEQFF.

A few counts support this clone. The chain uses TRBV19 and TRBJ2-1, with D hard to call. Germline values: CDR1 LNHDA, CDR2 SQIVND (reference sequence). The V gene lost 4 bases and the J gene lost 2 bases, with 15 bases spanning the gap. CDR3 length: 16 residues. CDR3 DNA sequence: TGTGCCAGTAGTAAAGGTGGCAGAGGCACCTACAATGAGCAGTTCTTC. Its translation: CASSKGGRGTYNEQFF.

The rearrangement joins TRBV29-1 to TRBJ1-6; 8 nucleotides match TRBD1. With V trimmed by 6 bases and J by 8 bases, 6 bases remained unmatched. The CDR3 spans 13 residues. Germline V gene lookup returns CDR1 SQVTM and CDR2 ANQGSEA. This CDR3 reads CSVRTGRDSPLHF. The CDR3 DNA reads TGCAGCGTCCGGACAGGGAGGGATTCACCCCTCCACTTT.

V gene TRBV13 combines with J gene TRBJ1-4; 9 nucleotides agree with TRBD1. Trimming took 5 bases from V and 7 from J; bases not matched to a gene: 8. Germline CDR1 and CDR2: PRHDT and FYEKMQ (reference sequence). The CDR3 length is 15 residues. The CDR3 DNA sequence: TGTGCCAGCAGCCTACAGGGGGCGAGTAGTGAAAAACTGTTTTTT. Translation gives CASSLQGASSEKLFF.

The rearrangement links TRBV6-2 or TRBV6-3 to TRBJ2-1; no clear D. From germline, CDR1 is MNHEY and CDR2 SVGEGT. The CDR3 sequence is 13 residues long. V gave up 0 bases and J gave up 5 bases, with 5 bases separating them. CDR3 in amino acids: CASSYSGNNEQFF. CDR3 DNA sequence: TGTGCCAGCAGTTACTCCGGTAACAATGAGCAGTTCTTC.

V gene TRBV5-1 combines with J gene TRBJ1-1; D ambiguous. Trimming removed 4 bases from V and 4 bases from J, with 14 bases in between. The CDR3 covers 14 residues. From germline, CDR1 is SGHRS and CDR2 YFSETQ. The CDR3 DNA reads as TGCGCCAGCAGCCCGTACACGGAGACCACTGAAGCTTTCTTT. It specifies CASSPYTETTEAFF.

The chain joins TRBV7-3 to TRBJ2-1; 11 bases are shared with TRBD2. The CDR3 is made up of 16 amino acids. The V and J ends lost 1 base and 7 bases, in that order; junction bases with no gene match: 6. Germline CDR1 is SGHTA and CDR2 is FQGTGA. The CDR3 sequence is CASSLISTSGSNEQFF. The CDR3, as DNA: TGTGCCAGCAGCTTAATTTCAACTAGCGGGAGTAATGAGCAGTTCTTC.

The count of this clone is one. The CDR3 sequence: CASRGDTDYYTGELFF. The CDR3, as DNA: TGTGCCAGCAGGGGGGATACGGACTACTACACCGGGGAGCTGTTTTTT. The chain combines TRBV9 with TRBJ2-2; D perhaps matches TRBD2 (6 bases). V was cut by 5 bases and J by 3 bases, with 17 bases left in between. Germline CDR1 and CDR2: SGDLS and YYNGEE. CDR3 length equals 16 residues.

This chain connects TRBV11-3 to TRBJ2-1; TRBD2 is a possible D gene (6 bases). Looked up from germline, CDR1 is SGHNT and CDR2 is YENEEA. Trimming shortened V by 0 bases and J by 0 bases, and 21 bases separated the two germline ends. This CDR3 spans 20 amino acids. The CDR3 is CASSLDWGLGTRSSYNEQFF. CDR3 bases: TGTGCCAGCAGCTTAGATTGGGGACTGGGTACTCGAAGCTCCTACAATGAGCAGTTCTTC.

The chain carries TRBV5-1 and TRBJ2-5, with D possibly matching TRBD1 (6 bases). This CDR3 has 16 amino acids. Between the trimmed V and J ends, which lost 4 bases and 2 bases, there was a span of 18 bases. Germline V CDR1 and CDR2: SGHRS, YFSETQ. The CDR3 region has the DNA TGCGCCAGCAGCCTGTTAAGAGGGGGATCTCAAGAGACCCAGTACTTC. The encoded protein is CASSLLRGGSQETQYF.

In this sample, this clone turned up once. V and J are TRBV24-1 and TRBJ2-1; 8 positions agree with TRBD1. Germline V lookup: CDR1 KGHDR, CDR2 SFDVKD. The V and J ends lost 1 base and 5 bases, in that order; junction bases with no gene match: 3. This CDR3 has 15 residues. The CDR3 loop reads CATSDFGQGNNEQFF. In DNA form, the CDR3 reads TGTGCCACCAGTGATTTTGGACAGGGCAACAATGAGCAGTTCTTC.

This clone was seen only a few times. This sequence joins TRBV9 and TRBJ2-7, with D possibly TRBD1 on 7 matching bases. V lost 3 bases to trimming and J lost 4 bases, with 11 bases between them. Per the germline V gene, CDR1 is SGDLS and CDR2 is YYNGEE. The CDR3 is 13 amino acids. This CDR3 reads CASSAPGGYEQYF. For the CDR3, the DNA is TGTGCCAGCAGCGCTCCAGGGGGGTACGAGCAGTACTTC.

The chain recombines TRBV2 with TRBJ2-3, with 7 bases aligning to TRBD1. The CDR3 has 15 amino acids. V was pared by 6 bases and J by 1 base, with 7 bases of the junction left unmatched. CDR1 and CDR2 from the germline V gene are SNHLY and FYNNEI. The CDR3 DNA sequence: TGTGCCAGCAGACGCGAACAGGGGCGCACAGATACGCAGTATTTT. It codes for CASRREQGRTDTQYF.

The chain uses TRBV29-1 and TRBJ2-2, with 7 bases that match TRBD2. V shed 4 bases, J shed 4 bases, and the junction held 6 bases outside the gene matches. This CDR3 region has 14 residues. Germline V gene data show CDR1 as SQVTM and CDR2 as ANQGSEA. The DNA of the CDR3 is TGCAGCGTTGCGGCGGGGGTACCCACCGGGGAGCTGTTTTTT. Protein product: CSVAAGVPTGELFF.

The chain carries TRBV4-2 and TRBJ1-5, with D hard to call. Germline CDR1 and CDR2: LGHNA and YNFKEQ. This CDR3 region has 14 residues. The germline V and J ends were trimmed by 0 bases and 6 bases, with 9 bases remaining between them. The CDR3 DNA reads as TGTGCCAGCAGCCAAGAAGTCCCCAGTCAGCCCCAGCATTTT. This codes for CASSQEVPSQPQHF.

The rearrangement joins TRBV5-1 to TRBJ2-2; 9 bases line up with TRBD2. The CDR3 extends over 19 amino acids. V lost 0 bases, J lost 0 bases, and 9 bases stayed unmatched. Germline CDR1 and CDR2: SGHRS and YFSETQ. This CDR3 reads CASSLEGLAGTSNTGELFF. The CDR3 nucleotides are TGCGCCAGCAGCTTGGAGGGGCTAGCGGGGACTTCGAACACCGGGGAGCTGTTTTTT.

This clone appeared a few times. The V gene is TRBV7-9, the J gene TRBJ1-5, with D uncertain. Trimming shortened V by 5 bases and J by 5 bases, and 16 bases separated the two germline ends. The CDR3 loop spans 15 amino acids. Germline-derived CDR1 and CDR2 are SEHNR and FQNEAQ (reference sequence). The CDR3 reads CASSPEGGRDQPQHF. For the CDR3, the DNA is TGTGCCAGCAGCCCCGAGGGTGGGAGGGATCAGCCCCAGCATTTT. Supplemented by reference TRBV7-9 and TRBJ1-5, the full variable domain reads DTGVSQNPRHKITKRGQNVTFRCDPISEHNRLYWYRQTLGQGPEFLTYFQNEAQLEKSRLLSDRFSAERPKGSFSTLEIQRTEQGDSAMYLCASSPEGGRDQPQHFGDGTRLSIL.

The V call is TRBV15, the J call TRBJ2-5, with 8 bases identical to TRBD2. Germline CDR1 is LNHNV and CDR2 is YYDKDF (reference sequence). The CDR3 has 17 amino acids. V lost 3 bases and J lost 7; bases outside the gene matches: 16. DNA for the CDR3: TGTGCCACCAGCAGTGGGGCGGGGGGCAAGTTCTACGGGACCCAGTACTTC. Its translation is CATSSGAGGKFYGTQYF.

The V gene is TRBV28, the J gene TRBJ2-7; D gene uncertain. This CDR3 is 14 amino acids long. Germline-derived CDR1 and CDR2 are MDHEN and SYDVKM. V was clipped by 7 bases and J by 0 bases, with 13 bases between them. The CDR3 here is CASKVTGNSYEQYF. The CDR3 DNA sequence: TGTGCCAGCAAGGTGACTGGTAACTCCTACGAGCAGTACTTC.

The CDR3 DNA reads as TGCGCCAGCAGCCGCGGGACTAGCAGTAACAATGAGCAGTTCTTC. This sequence encodes CASSRGTSSNNEQFF. The J gene is TRBJ2-1, the V gene TRBV5-1, with 9 bases aligning to TRBD2. The V gene's germline CDR1 is SGHRS and CDR2 YFSETQ. This CDR3 is 15 amino acids long. Trimming cost V 4 bases and J 5 bases; bases outside gene matches: 7. The full variable domain, in which reference TRBV5-1 and TRBJ2-1 provide the parts outside the CDR3, is KAGVTQTPRYLIKTRGQQVTLSCSPISGHRSVSWYQQTPGQGLQFLFEYFSETQRNKGNFPGRFSGRQFSNSRSEMNVSTLELGDSALYLCASSRGTSSNNEQFFGPGTRLTVL.

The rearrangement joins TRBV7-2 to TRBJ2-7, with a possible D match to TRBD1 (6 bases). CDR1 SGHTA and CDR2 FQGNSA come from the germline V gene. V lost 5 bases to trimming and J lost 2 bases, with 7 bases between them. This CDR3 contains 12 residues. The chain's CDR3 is CASSPGAYEQYF. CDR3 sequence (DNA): TGTGCCAGCAGCCCAGGGGCCTACGAGCAGTACTTC.

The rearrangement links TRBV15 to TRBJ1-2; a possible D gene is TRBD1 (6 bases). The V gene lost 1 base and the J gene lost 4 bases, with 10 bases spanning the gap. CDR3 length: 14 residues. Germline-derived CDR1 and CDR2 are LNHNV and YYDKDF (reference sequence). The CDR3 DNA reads TGTGCCACCAGCAGAGTTGGGGGCCCCTATGGCTACACCTTC. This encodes CATSRVGGPYGYTF.

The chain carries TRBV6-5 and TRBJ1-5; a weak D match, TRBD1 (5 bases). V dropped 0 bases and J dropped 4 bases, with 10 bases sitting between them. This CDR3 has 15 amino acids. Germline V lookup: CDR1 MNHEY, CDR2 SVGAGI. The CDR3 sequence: CASSYSTGENQPQHF. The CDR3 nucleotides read TGTGCCAGCAGTTACTCAACAGGAGAGAATCAGCCCCAGCATTTT.

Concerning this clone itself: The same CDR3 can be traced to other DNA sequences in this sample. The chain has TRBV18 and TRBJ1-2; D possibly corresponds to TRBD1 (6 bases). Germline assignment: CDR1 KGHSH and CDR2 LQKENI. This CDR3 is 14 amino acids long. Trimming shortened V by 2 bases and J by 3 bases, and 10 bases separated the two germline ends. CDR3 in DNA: TGTGCCAGCTCACCATCGACAGGCCACTATGGCTACACCTTC. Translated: CASSPSTGHYGYTF.

In nucleotides, the CDR3 is TGTGCCACCAGCAGAGGACAGTTAGCTAACTATGGCTACACCTTC. Protein: CATSRGQLANYGYTF. The J gene is TRBJ1-2, the V gene TRBV15; tentative D call: TRBD1 (5 bases). The germline V and J ends were trimmed by 1 base and 0 bases, with 9 bases remaining between them. The CDR3 is made up of 15 amino acids. The germline CDR1 and CDR2 sequences are LNHNV and YYDKDF (reference sequence).

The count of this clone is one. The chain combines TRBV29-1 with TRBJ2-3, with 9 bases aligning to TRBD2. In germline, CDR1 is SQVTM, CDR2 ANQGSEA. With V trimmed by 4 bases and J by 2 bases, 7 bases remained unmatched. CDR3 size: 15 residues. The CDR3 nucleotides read TGCAGCGTTGTAGCTAGCGGGACCTTCACAGATACGCAGTATTTT. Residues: CSVVASGTFTDTQYF.

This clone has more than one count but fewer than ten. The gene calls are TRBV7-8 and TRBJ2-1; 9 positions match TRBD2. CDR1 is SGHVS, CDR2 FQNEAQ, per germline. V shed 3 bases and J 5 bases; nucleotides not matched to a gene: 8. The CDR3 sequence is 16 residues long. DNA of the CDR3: TGTGCCAGCAGCTTCTGGACTAGCGTAAGTAACAATGAGCAGTTCTTC. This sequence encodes CASSFWTSVSNNEQFF.

The CDR3 DNA reads as TGTGCCAGCAGTCCATCTGGCAGGGGGCTAGTGAGGAGAGGCTACACCTTC. Residues: CASSPSGRGLVRRGYTF. The V gene is TRBV27, the J gene TRBJ1-2, with 8 bases lining up with TRBD1. The V and J ends lost 5 bases and 8 bases, in that order; junction bases with no gene match: 19. Per the germline V gene, CDR1 is MNHEY and CDR2 is SMNVEV (reference sequence). There are 17 residues in the CDR3.

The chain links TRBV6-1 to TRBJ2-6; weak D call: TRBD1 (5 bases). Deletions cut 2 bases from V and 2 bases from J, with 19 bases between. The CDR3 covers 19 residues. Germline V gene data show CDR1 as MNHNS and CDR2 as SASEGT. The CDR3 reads CASSETKGSPRTGANVLTF. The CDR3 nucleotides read TGTGCCAGCAGTGAAACAAAGGGGTCCCCGAGGACTGGGGCCAACGTCCTGACTTTC.

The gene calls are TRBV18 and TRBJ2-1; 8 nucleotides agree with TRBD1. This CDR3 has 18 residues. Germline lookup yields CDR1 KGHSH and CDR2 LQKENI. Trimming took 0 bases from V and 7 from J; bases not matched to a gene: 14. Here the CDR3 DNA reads TGTGCCAGCTCACCACCGAACTTACGGACAGGGTTTGCGAATGAGCAGTTCTTC. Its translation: CASSPPNLRTGFANEQFF.